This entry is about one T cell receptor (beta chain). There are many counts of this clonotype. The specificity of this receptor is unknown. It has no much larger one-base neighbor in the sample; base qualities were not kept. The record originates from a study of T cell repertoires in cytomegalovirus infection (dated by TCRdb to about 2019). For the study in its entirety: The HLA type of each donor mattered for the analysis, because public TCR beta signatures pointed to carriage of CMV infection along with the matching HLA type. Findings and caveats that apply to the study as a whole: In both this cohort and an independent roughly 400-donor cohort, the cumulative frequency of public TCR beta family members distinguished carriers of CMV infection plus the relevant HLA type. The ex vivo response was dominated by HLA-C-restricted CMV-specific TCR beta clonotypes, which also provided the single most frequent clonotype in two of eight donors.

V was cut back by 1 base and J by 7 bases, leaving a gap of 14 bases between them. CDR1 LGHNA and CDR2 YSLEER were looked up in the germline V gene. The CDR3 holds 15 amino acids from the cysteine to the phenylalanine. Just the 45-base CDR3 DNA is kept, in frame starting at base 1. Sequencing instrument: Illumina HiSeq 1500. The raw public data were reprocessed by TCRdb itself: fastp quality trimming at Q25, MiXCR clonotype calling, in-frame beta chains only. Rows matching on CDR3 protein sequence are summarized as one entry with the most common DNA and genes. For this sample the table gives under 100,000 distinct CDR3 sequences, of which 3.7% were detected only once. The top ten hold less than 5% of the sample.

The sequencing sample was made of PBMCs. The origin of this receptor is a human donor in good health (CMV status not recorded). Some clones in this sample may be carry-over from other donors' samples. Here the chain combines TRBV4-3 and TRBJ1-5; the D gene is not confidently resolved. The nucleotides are TGCGCCAGCAGCCAAGGTGTCCGGGCGGGGCAGCCCCAGCATTTT. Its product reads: CASSQGVRAGQPQHF.